This T cell receptor beta chain was documented in a study of blood T cell repertoires in COVID-19 (dated by TCRdb to 2020 to 2021). For the wider study: The collaborator samples originated in the United States, Italy and Spain and spanned the acute and convalescent phases of COVID-19. The material from the prospective study consisted of cDNA or gDNA derived from T cells, B-cell-depleted T cells, or PBMCs. A freely available public database, intended as a resource for researchers studying the immune response to SARS-CoV-2, is where the repertoires were released. Nearly every sample came with metadata listing a de-identified subject ID, COVID-19 status, age in years and sex. Where available, HLA class I and class II types were obtained from metadata supplied by the sample provider rather than from assay-based typing. The samples were drawn from two sources: the first 160 participants of the ongoing ImmuneRACE study, and 1,200 or so subjects contributed by 6 global collaborators. The dataset comprised deeply sampled blood TCRbeta repertoires from subjects exposed to, actively infected with, or recovered from COVID-19. The research as a whole found: How much clinical and demographic metadata was included differed by source and by participant, and the metadata was provided uncurated.

TCRbeta CDR3 regions were amplified from genomic DNA by means of the immunoSEQ Assay, a bias-controlled multiplex PCR. Processing in the source paper ran as follows. Within the assay, amplification of reference gene primers was used to estimate how many nucleated cells each sample contained. Sequence reads were collapsed and filtered to measure the absolute abundance of every unique TCRbeta CDR3 rearrangement. For each sample, productive Simpson clonality was calculated as the square root of Simpson's diversity index across productive rearrangements. This immuneACCESS table, as held by TCRdb, lists in-frame sequences with V and J called but not all clones. Of the missing ones, under half trace to an unresolved V gene in checked studies; the others have no known cause. Clone size and V and J calls were adopted from that table, with D and trimming inferred from the DNA. This sample holds fewer than 500,000 clones; approximately 90% were observed only once. The ten top clones hold roughly 0.78% of the sample.

At one collaborating source in Seattle, patients were enrolled during active infection and were followed longitudinally through the course of disease. Whole blood was collected in K2EDTA tubes by collaborating institutions according to the institutions' own protocols. Collaborator samples were shipped for TCRbeta analysis as frozen whole blood, isolated PBMCs, or DNA extracted from either sample type. Regarding this clone: Its antigen specificity is not known. Base quality data are lacking; no much larger clone is found one base away.

V sheds 5 bases and J sheds 3 bases, leaving 14 bases between their ends. CDR1 and CDR2 were assigned from the germline V gene (reference sequence) as SGHNT and YYREEE. The CDR3 goes from the cysteine to the phenylalanine over 14 residues. Solely the CDR3 DNA is kept, with 42 bases framed from the first base. The chain is assembled from TRBV5-4 and TRBJ1-2, with a tentative D gene TRBD1 over 6 matching bases. The sample consisted of peripheral blood. The TCR was taken from a man younger than 35 with COVID-19, enrolled during active disease. The DNA reads TGTGCCAGCAGTATGACAGGAGACCACTATGGCTACACCTTC. It translates to CASSMTGDHYGYTF. The full variable domain, completed from the reference TRBV5-4 and TRBJ1-2 proteins outside the CDR3, reads ETGVTQSPTHLIKTRGQQVTLRCSSQSGHNTVSWYQQALGQGPQFIFQYYREEENGRGNFPPRFSGLQFPNYSSELNVNALELDDSALYLCASSMTGDHYGYTFGSGTRLTVV.